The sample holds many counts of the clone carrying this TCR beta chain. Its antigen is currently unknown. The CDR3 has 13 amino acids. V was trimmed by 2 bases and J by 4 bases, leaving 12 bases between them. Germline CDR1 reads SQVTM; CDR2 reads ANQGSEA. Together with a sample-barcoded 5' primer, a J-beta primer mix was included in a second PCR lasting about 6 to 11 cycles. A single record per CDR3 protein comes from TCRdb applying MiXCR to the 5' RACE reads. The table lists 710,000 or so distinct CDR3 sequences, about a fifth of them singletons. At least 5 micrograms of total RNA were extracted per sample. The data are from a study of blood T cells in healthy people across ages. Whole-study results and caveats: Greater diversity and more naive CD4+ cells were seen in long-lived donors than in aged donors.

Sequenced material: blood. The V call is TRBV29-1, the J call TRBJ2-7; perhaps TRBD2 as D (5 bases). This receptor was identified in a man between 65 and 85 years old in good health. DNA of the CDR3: TGCAGCGTTGAAAATTCTAGCCAATACGAGCAGTACTTC. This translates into CSVENSSQYEQYF.